This T cell receptor (beta chain) was profiled in a study of T cell changes during pregnancy in multiple sclerosis. The V gene end was trimmed by 1 base and the J gene end by 2 bases; junction bases not matched to a gene: 4. This CDR3 is 16 amino acids long. Germline V CDR1 and CDR2: LGHNA, YNFKEQ. Sequenced by immunoSEQ multiplex PCR; TCRdb stores in-frame clones only, minus some. The sample lists about 70,000 clones, roughly nine tenths occurring once. The source of this sequence is a female donor in good health, enrolled as a control in a pregnancy study. This sequence joins TRBV4-2 and TRBJ1-5; 8 bases agree with TRBD1. This specimen consisted of peripheral blood, obtained in the second trimester of pregnancy. The CDR3, as DNA: TGTGCCAGCAGCCAAGCGGTACAGGGGGGCAATCAGCCCCAGCATTTT. Amino acids: CASSQAVQGGNQPQHF.